This T cell receptor (beta chain) comes out of a study of blood T cell repertoires in COVID-19. Study summary: Sites in the United States, Italy and Spain provided acute and convalescent COVID-19 samples. Sample material is recorded as cDNA or gDNA derived from T cells, B-cell-depleted T cells, or PBMCs.

In the source study's methods: Quantification of nucleated cells was approximated via reference gene primer amplification. Sequenced by immunoSEQ multiplex PCR; TCRdb stores in-frame clones only, minus some. Clonal size and the V and J genes are those of that table, whereas D and trimming came from the DNA. This table has 150,000 to 200,000 clones, about 86% appearing once. Sample: peripheral blood. This receptor was obtained from a woman of 80 years or more with acute or convalescent COVID-19.

In DNA form, the CDR3 reads TGTGCCAGCAGTTTAAACAGGGACTATGGCTACACCTTC. Translating gives CASSLNRDYGYTF. V usage is TRBV12-3 or TRBV12-4 and J usage is TRBJ1-2, with a weak D call TRBD1 (6 bases). The germline V and J ends were trimmed by 2 bases and 3 bases, with 7 bases remaining between them. This CDR3 contains 13 residues.